This T cell receptor beta chain was sequenced during a study of OX40 agonist ivuxolimab in advanced cancers. In the case of this clone: The antigen remains undetermined.

Sequenced by immunoSEQ multiplex PCR; TCRdb stores in-frame clones only, minus some. The repertoire holds more than 30,000 clones, with more than 70% as singletons. This CDR3 is built from 18 residues. Overall study results and limits: Some of the lowest clonal expansion was seen in partial responders at 0.1-3.0 mg/kg. CD8+ T cells were the subset that, on average, had more expanded clones than CD4+.

This sequence was found in an adult with an advanced solid tumor such as melanoma, head and neck, liver or kidney cancer. The chain is built from TRBV21-1 and TRBJ2-4; the table's D call, TRBD2, has no DNA check behind it. TRBV21-1 is assigned pseudogene status. The sample here was CD4+ or CD8+ T cells sorted from blood, taken in a trial of the OX40 agonist ivuxolimab. The CDR3 spells CASSKTERRDGGKNIQYF. Written as DNA, the CDR3 is TGTGCCAGCAGCAAAACTGAGAGGCGGGACGGAGGTAAAAACATTCAGTACTTC.